Below are 5 T cell receptor beta chains sequenced from a single sample in a study of cytomegalovirus exposure and HLA in healthy donors. 13 Jbeta primers and 60 Vbeta primers were used for the PCR. Only in-frame clones appear in the TCRdb table, and some are missing; sequencing was by immunoSEQ multiplex PCR. Of some 160,000 clones listed, around 85% are singletons. Sequenced material: PBMCs. These receptor sequences come from a man aged 45 to 65 in good health and CMV-seropositive.

This rearrangement joins TRBV27 to TRBJ2-5, with D hard to call. Germline V gene lookup returns CDR1 MNHEY and CDR2 SMNVEV (reference sequence). The CDR3 length is 14 residues. Trimming pared 0 bases from V and 4 bases from J, leaving 9 bases between. CDR3 sequence (DNA): TGTGCCAGCAGTTTATCTCCCCTCCGAGAGACCCAGTACTTC. Protein: CASSLSPLRETQYF.

V is TRBV30 and J is TRBJ1-5, with D hard to call. V was shortened by 2 bases and J by 7 bases, with 18 bases between the two germline ends. Per the germline V gene, CDR1 is GTSNPN and CDR2 is SVGIG (reference sequence). This CDR3 has 15 residues. The CDR3 loop is CAWSMGRSFGQPQHF. The CDR3 nucleotides read TGTGCCTGGAGTATGGGCAGGTCGTTTGGACAGCCCCAGCATTTT.

The V and J genes are TRBV12-5 and TRBJ2-2; D is ambiguous. This CDR3 has 14 amino acids. CDR1 and CDR2 (germline): LGHNT, FRNRAP. V was pared by 2 bases and J by 6 bases, with 10 bases between. The CDR3 is CASGLSGSSGELFF. DNA of the CDR3: TGTGCTAGTGGTTTGTCGGGTAGCTCCGGGGAGCTGTTTTTT.

The chain carries TRBV28 and TRBJ2-7, with a weak D call TRBD2 (6 bases). Germline V gene lookup returns CDR1 MDHEN and CDR2 SYDVKM. This CDR3 has 16 amino acids. Trimming cost V 4 bases and J 4 bases, with 20 bases left between them. CDR3 amino acids: CASSSEAVAASYEQYF. Here the CDR3 DNA reads TGTGCCAGCAGTTCAGAAGCCGTAGCGGCTTCTTACGAGCAGTACTTC.

The rearrangement links TRBV10-3 to TRBJ2-3; D remains ambiguous. Germline assignment: CDR1 ENHRY and CDR2 SYGVKD. The CDR3 has 16 amino acids. Between the trimmed V and J ends, which lost 2 bases and 0 bases, there was a span of 12 bases. The CDR3 DNA follows: TGTGCCATCAGTGAGGGCCGCAGCGCCAGCACAGATACGCAGTATTTT. Amino acid sequence: CAISEGRSASTDTQYF.